This T cell receptor beta chain appears in the sequencing data of a study of blood T cell repertoires in COVID-19. Study-wide background: Sources were T cells, B-cell-depleted T cells, or PBMCs; the material itself was cDNA or gDNA.

Clones were read by immunoSEQ multiplex PCR, and TCRdb kept only the in-frame ones, dropping some. The repertoire has approximately 44,000 clones, approximately 79% of them found once; the top ten carry around a third. Sequencing was done on a sample of peripheral blood. This TCR derives from an elderly woman with acute or convalescent COVID-19.

In nucleotides, the CDR3 is TGCAGCATCTATGCCGGGACAGGGTACAATGAGCAGTTCTTC. As protein: CSIYAGTGYNEQFF. The chain recombines TRBV29-1 with TRBJ2-1; 9 bases are shared with TRBD1. The germline gives CDR1 SQVTM, CDR2 ANQGSEA. The CDR3 sequence is 14 residues long. J gave up 4 bases and V 8 bases, and 9 bases lay outside the gene matches.